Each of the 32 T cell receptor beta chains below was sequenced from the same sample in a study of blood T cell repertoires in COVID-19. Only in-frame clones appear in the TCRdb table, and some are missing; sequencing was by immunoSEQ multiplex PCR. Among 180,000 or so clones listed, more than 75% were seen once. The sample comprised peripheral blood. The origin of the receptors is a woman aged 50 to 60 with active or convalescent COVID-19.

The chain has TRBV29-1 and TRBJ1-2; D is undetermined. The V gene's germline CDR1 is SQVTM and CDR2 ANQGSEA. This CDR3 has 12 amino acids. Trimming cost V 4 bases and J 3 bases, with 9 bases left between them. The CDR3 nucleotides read TGCAGCGTTGGGTCACTTGACTATGGCTACACCTTC. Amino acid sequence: CSVGSLDYGYTF.

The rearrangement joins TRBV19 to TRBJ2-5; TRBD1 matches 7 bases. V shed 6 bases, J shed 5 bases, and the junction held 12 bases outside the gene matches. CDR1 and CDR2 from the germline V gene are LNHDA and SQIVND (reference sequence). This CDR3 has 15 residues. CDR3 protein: CASRSTGMNLETQYF. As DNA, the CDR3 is TGTGCCAGTAGGTCGACAGGGATGAACTTGGAGACCCAGTACTTC.

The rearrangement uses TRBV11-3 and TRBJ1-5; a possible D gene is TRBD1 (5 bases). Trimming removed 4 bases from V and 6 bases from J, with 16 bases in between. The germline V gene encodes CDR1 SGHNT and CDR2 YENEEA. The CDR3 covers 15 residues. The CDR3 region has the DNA TGTGCCAGCAGCTACTCTACAGGTTCGGGTCAGCCCCAGCATTTT. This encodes CASSYSTGSGQPQHF.

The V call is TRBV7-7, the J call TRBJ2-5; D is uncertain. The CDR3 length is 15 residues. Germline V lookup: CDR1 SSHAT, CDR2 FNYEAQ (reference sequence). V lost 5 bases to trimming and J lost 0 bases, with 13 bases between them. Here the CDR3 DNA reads TGTGCCAGCAGCCCCAACCCGGGTTACCAAGAGACCCAGTACTTC. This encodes CASSPNPGYQETQYF.

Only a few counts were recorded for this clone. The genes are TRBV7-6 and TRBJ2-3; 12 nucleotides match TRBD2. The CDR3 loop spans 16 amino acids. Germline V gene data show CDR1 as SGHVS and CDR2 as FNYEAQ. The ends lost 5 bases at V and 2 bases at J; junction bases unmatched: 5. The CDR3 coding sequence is TGTGCCAGCAGCCCCCTAGCGGGGGGGATCACAGATACGCAGTATTTT. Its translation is CASSPLAGGITDTQYF.

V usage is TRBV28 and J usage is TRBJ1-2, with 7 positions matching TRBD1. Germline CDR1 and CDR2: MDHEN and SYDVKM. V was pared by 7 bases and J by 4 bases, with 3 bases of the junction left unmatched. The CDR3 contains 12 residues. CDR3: CASKTGSYGYTF. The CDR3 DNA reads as TGTGCCAGCAAGACAGGGTCCTATGGCTACACCTTC.

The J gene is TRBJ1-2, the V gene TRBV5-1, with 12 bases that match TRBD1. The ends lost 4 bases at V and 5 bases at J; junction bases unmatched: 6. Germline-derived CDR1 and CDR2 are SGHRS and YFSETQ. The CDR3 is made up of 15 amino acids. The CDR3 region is CASSLGQGANYGYTF. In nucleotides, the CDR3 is TGCGCCAGCAGCCTGGGACAGGGGGCGAATTATGGCTACACCTTC.

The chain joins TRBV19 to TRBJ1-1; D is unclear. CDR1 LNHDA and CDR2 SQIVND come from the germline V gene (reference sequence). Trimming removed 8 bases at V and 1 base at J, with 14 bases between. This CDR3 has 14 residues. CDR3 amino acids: CASPSQTGNTEAFF. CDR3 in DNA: TGTGCCAGTCCTTCTCAAACGGGGAACACTGAAGCTTTCTTT.

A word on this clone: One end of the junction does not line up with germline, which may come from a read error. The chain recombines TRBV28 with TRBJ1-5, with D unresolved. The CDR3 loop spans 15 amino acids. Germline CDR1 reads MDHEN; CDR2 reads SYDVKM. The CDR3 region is CASSLGLSSNQPQHF. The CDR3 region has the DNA TGTGCCAGCAGTTTAGGGTTGAGTAGCAATCAGCCCCAACATTTT.

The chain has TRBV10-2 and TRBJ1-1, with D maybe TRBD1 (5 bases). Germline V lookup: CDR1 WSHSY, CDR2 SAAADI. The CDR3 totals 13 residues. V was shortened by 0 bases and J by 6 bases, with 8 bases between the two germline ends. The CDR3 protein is CASSESREAEAFF. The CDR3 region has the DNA TGCGCCAGCAGTGAGTCCAGGGAGGCTGAAGCTTTCTTT.

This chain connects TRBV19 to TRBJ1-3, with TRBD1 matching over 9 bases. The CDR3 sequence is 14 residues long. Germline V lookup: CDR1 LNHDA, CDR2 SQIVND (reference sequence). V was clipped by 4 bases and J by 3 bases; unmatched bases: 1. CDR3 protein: CASSKGQGGNTIYF. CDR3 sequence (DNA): TGTGCCAGTAGTAAGGGACAGGGTGGAAACACCATATATTTT. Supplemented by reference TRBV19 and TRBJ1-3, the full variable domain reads DGGITQSPKYLFRKEGQNVTLSCEQNLNHDAMYWYRQDPGQGLRLIYYSQIVNDFQKGDIAEGYSVSREKKESFPLTVTSAQKNPTAFYLCASSKGQGGNTIYFGEGSWLTVV.

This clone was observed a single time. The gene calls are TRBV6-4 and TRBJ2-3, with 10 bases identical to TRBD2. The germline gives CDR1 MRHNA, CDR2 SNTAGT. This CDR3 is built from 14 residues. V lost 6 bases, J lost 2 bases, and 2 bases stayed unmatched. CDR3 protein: CASSLAGDTDTQYF. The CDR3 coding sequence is TGTGCCAGCAGCCTAGCGGGAGACACAGATACGCAGTATTTT.

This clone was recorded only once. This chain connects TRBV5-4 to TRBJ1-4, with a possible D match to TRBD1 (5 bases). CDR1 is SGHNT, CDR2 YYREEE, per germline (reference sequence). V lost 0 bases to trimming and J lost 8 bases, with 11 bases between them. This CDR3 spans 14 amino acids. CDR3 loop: CASSLESGGEKLFF. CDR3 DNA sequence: TGTGCCAGCAGCTTGGAGAGCGGGGGAGAAAAACTGTTTTTT.

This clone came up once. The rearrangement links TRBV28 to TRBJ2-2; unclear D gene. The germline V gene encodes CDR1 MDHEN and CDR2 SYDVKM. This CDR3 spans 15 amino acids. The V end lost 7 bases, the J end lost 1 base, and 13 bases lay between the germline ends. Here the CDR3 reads CASNLPPVNTGELFF. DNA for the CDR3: TGTGCCAGCAACCTCCCGCCAGTGAACACCGGGGAGCTGTTTTTT.

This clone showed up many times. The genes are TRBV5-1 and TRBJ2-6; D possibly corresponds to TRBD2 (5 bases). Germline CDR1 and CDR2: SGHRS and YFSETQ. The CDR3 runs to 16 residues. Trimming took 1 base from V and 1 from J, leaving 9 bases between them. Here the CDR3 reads CASSLLSGSGANVLTF. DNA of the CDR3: TGCGCCAGCAGCTTGTTGTCGGGGTCTGGGGCCAACGTCCTGACTTTC.

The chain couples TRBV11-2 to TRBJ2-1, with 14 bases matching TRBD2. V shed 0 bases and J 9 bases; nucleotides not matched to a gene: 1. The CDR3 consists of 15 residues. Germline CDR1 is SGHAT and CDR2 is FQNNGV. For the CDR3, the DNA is TGTGCCAGCAGCTTAGAGACTAGCGGGAGGGGTGAGCAGTTCTTC. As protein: CASSLETSGRGEQFF.

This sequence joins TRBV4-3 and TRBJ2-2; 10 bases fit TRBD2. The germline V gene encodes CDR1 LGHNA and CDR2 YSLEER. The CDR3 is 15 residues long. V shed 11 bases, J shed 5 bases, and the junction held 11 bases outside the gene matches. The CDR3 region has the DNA TGCGCCCCCAGCCAAAAGCGGGGGGGGACCGGGGAGCTGTTTTTT. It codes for CAPSQKRGGTGELFF.

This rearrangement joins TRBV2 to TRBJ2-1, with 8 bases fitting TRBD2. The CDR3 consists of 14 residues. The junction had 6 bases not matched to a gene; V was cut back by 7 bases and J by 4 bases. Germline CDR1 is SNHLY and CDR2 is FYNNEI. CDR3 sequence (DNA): TGTGCCAGCAATGGACTAGCTAAATACAATGAGCAGTTCTTC. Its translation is CASNGLAKYNEQFF.

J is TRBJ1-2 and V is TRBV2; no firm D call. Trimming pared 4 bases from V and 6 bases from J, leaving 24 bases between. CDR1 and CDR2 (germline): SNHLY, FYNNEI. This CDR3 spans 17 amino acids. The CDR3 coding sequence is TGTGCCAGCAGTGGAGGTACTCAATCCTCCCCCCCTGATGGCTACACCTTC. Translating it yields CASSGGTQSSPPDGYTF.

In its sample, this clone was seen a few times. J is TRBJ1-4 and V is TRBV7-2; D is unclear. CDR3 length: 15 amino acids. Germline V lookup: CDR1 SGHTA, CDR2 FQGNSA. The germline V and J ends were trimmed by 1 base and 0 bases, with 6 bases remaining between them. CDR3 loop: CASSLVQTTNEKLFF. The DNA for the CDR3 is TGTGCCAGCAGCTTAGTACAGACAACTAATGAAAAACTGTTTTTT.

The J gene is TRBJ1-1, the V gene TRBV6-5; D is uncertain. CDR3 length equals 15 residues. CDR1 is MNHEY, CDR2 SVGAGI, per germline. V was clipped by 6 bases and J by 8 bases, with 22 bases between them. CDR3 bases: TGTGCCAGCAGAACAGTTGGTCTCAGTCCATTAGAAGCTTTCTTT. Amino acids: CASRTVGLSPLEAFF.

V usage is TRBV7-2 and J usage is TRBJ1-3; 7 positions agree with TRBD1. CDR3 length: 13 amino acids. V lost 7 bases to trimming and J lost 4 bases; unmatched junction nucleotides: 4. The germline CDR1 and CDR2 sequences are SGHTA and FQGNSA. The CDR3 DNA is TGTGCCAGCACCCCGGACAGGGGAAACACCATATATTTT. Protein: CASTPDRGNTIYF.

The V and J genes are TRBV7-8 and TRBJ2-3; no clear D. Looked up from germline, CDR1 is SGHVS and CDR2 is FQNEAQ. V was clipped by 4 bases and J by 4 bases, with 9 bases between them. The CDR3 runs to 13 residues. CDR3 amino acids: CASSYRVADTQYF. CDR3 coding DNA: TGTGCCAGCAGCTACCGGGTGGCAGATACGCAGTATTTT. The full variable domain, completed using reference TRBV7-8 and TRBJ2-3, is GAGVSQSPRYKVAKRGQDVALRCDPISGHVSLFWYQQALGQGPEFLTYFQNEAQLDKSGLPSDRFFAERPEGSVSTLKIQRTQQEDSAVYLCASSYRVADTQYFGPGTRLTVL.

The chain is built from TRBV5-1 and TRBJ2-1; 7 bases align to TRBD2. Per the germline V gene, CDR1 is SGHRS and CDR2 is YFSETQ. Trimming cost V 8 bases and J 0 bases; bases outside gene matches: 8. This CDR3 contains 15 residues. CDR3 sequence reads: CASQKSGDSYNEQFF. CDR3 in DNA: TGCGCCAGTCAAAAGAGCGGGGACTCCTACAATGAGCAGTTCTTC.

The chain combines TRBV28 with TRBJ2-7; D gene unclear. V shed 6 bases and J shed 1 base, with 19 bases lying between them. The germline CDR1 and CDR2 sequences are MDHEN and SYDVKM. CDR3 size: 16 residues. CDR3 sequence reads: CASSRGLKTLSYEQYF. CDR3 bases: TGTGCCAGCAGCCGCGGATTAAAAACGCTGTCCTACGAGCAGTACTTC.

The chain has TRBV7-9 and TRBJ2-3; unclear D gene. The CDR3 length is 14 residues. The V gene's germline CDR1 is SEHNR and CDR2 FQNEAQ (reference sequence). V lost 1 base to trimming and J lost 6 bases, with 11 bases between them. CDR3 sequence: CASSLGFRGDTQYF. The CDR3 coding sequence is TGTGCCAGCAGCTTAGGGTTCCGAGGCGATACGCAGTATTTT. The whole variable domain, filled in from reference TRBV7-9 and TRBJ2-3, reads DTGVSQNPRHKITKRGQNVTFRCDPISEHNRLYWYRQTLGQGPEFLTYFQNEAQLEKSRLLSDRFSAERPKGSFSTLEIQRTEQGDSAMYLCASSLGFRGDTQYFGPGTRLTVL.

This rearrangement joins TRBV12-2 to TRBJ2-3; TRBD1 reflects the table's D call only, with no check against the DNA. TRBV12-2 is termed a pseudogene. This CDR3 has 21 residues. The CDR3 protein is CASRWGTGGNWGWWFTDTQYF. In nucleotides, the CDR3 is TGTGCAAGTCGCTGGGGGACAGGGGGCAATTGGGGATGGTGGTTCACAGATACGCAGTATTTT.

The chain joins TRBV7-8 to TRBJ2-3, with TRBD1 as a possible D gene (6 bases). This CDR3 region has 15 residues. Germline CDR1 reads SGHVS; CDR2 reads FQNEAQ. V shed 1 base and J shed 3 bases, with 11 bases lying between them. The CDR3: CASSLVGGPTDTQYF. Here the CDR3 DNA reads TGTGCCAGCAGCTTAGTTGGGGGCCCAACAGATACGCAGTATTTT.

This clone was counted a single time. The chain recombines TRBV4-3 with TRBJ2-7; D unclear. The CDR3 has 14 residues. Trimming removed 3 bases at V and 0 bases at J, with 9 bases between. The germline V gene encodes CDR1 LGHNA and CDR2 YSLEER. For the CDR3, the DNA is TGCGCCAGCAGCCATATCGGAGCCTCCTACGAGCAGTACTTC. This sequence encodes CASSHIGASYEQYF.

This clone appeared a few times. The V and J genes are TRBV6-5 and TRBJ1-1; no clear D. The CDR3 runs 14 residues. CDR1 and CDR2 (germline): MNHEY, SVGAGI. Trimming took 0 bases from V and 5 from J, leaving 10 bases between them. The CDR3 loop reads CASSYSGRDTEAFF. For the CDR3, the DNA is TGTGCCAGCAGTTACTCCGGGAGGGATACTGAAGCTTTCTTT.

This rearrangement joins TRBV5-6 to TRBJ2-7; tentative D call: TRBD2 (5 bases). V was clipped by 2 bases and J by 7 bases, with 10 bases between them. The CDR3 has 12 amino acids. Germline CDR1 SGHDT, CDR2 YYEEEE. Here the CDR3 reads CASSFTRGEQYF. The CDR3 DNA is TGTGCCAGCAGCTTTACGAGAGGGGAGCAGTACTTC.

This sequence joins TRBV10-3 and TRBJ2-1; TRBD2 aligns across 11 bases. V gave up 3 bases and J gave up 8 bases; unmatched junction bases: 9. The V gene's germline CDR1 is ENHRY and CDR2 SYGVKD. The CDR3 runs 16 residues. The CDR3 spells CAISDPRLAGGDEQFF. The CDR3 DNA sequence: TGTGCCATCAGTGATCCTAGGCTAGCGGGAGGAGATGAGCAGTTCTTC.